This TCR beta chain was documented in a study of T cell changes during pregnancy in multiple sclerosis. CDR1 SGDLS and CDR2 YYNGEE come from the germline V gene. J lost 2 bases, V lost 4 bases, and 7 bases had no gene match. This CDR3 is 17 amino acids long. Method: immunoSEQ multiplex PCR; TCRdb's copy keeps in-frame clones and lacks some. Among about 75,000 clones listed, just over 90% were seen once. The sample consisted of CD4+ T cells from peripheral blood mononuclear cells, taken before pregnancy. The chain couples TRBV9 to TRBJ2-5, with 14 bases that match TRBD2. This TCR was sampled from a female donor with multiple sclerosis, enrolled in a pregnancy study. CDR3: CASSPWGLAGDQETQYF. The CDR3 DNA reads as TGTGCCAGCAGCCCATGGGGACTAGCGGGAGATCAAGAGACCCAGTACTTC.